A single sample gave rise to the 26 T cell receptor beta chains below, sequenced in a study of Tregs in tolerant kidney transplant recipients. TCRdb keeps only in-frame clones here, not all; method: immunoSEQ multiplex PCR. The data contain 110,000 or so clones, around 87% of them singletons. This specimen consisted of CD4+ T cells from blood, obtained before the transplant. Receptors originate from a human donor who received a combined kidney and bone marrow transplant.

In its sample, this clone was seen a few times. This chain connects TRBV10-3 to TRBJ2-5; 10 nucleotides match TRBD2. Per the germline V gene, CDR1 is ENHRY and CDR2 is SYGVKD. V dropped 4 bases and J dropped 1; count of bases not matched to a gene: 15. The CDR3 has 19 residues. The CDR3 region has the DNA TGTGCCATCAGTGGTGGCCTAGCGGGAGAGTCCTGGCCCCAAGAGACCCAGTACTTC. Translation gives CAISGGLAGESWPQETQYF.

The CDR3 sequence: CAWLGEIEAFF. The CDR3 nucleotides are TGTGCCTGGCTCGGAGAGATTGAAGCTTTCTTT. The gene calls are TRBV30 and TRBJ1-1; D ambiguous. This CDR3 has 11 amino acids. With 5 bases removed from V and 7 bases from J, the gap between germline ends came to 11 bases. Germline V gene sequence: CDR1 GTSNPN, CDR2 SVGIG (reference sequence).

This chain joins TRBV11-2 and TRBJ1-2; 9 bases are shared with TRBD1. The V segment lost 5 bases and the J segment 0 bases; nucleotides outside the gene matches: 10. Germline CDR1 is SGHAT and CDR2 is FQNNGV. The CDR3 length is 17 residues. The CDR3, as DNA: TGTGCCAGCAGCCAGTCGGGACAGGGTAAAGCTAACTATGGCTACACCTTC. Encoded protein: CASSQSGQGKANYGYTF.

This chain links TRBV6-1 with TRBJ1-2, with D possibly matching TRBD1 (5 bases). This CDR3 is built from 13 residues. Looked up from germline, CDR1 is MNHNS and CDR2 is SASEGT. V shed 4 bases and J shed 5 bases, with 11 bases lying between them. As DNA, the CDR3 is TGTGCCAGCAGTGCCGGGACTACGTATGGCTACACCTTC. Its translation: CASSAGTTYGYTF.

The chain joins TRBV7-2 to TRBJ2-5; unclear D gene. V was shortened by 1 base and J by 1 base, with 10 bases between the two germline ends. CDR3 length equals 15 residues. Per germline, CDR1 SGHTA and CDR2 FQGNSA. The chain's CDR3 is CASSLGWAVQETQYF. CDR3 coding DNA: TGTGCCAGCAGCTTAGGGTGGGCCGTCCAAGAGACCCAGTACTTC.

The chain joins TRBV5-1 to TRBJ2-3; the match to TRBD2 covers 15 bases. CDR1 is SGHRS and CDR2 is YFSETQ in the germline V gene. This CDR3 comprises 15 residues. V was clipped by 7 bases and J by 2 bases; unmatched bases: 2. The DNA for the CDR3 is TGCGCCAGCGGGACTAGCGGGGGGCCCACAGATACGCAGTATTTT. The encoded protein is CASGTSGGPTDTQYF.

V gene TRBV6-4 combines with J gene TRBJ2-3; 9 nucleotides match TRBD2. Germline CDR1 reads MRHNA; CDR2 reads SNTAGT. The CDR3 is made up of 13 amino acids. J was trimmed by 10 bases and V by 2 bases; bases with no gene match: 4. Here the CDR3 reads CASSDQGLASQYF. The CDR3 DNA sequence: TGTGCCAGCAGTGACCAGGGACTAGCCTCGCAGTATTTT.

The rearrangement uses TRBV10-3 and TRBJ2-3; 10 bases map to TRBD2. This CDR3 comprises 14 residues. Germline loops: CDR1 ENHRY, CDR2 SYGVKD. The trim removed 7 bases at V and 4 bases at J, leaving 5 bases unmatched. The CDR3 spells CAIKLAGGADTQYF. As DNA, the CDR3 is TGTGCCATCAAATTAGCGGGAGGAGCAGATACGCAGTATTTT.

V usage is TRBV5-1 and J usage is TRBJ2-2, with 9 bases that match TRBD2. CDR1 and CDR2 from the germline V gene are SGHRS and YFSETQ. V lost 4 bases to trimming and J lost 6 bases; unmatched junction nucleotides: 13. The CDR3 length is 17 residues. This chain's CDR3 is CASSVDIAGVGAGELFF. The CDR3 DNA is TGCGCCAGCAGCGTGGACATAGCGGGAGTGGGGGCCGGGGAGCTGTTTTTT.

The chain employs TRBV19 and TRBJ2-7; D is perhaps TRBD2 (6 bases). The CDR3 is made up of 14 amino acids. Germline-derived CDR1 and CDR2 are LNHDA and SQIVND (reference sequence). The V and J ends lost 0 bases and 2 bases respectively, with 8 bases between them. This CDR3 reads CASSIDAGTYEQYF. Written as DNA, the CDR3 is TGTGCCAGTAGTATAGACGCGGGGACCTACGAGCAGTACTTC.

J is TRBJ2-2 and V is TRBV6-5, with D maybe TRBD2 (7 bases). Per the germline V gene, CDR1 is MNHEY and CDR2 is SVGAGI. The CDR3 covers 15 residues. V gave up 2 bases and J gave up 4 bases, with 11 bases separating them. Written as DNA, the CDR3 is TGTGCCAGCAGTTACGGGAGGGGGACCACCGGGGAGCTGTTTTTT. Translation gives CASSYGRGTTGELFF.

Concerning this clone itself: One junction end disagrees with the germline gene, perhaps due to a read error. The rearrangement links TRBV5-5 to TRBJ1-3; 7 nucleotides agree with TRBD1. Germline values: CDR1 SGHKS, CDR2 YYEKEE (reference sequence). There are 13 residues in the CDR3. Here the CDR3 reads CASSLDIGQAEGF. CDR3 sequence (DNA): TGTGCCAGCAGCTTGGACATTGGACAGGCCGAGGGTTTT.

This chain links TRBV30 with TRBJ2-7; D remains ambiguous. Germline loops: CDR1 GTSNPN, CDR2 SVGIG (reference sequence). The CDR3 length is 13 residues. The germline V and J ends were trimmed by 2 bases and 1 base, with 9 bases remaining between them. In DNA form, the CDR3 reads TGTGCCTGGAGTCCCCGCAGTTCCTACGAGCAGTACTTC. This sequence encodes CAWSPRSSYEQYF.

The gene calls are TRBV19 and TRBJ2-5; possibly TRBD2 for D (5 bases). Germline V gene sequence: CDR1 LNHDA, CDR2 SQIVND (reference sequence). Trimming removed 6 bases from V and 5 bases from J, with 16 bases in between. The CDR3 length is 14 residues. CDR3 residues: CASRNPGERETQYF. CDR3 DNA: TGTGCCAGTAGAAACCCCGGGGAGAGGGAGACCCAGTACTTC.

The chain is built from TRBV4-3 and TRBJ2-5; 7 nucleotides line up with TRBD2. The ends lost 0 bases at V and 4 bases at J; junction bases unmatched: 8. This CDR3 is built from 16 residues. Per the germline V gene, CDR1 is LGHNA and CDR2 is YSLEER. CDR3 protein: CASSQEGAGVRETQYF. CDR3 nucleotides: TGCGCCAGCAGCCAAGAAGGGGCGGGAGTTAGAGAGACCCAGTACTTC.

The chain combines TRBV12-2 with TRBJ1-5. TRBV12-2 is a documented pseudogene. This CDR3 has 20 residues. This chain's CDR3 is CASRLAERSGGQKGNQPQHF. For the CDR3, the DNA is TGTGCAAGTCGCTTAGCGGAACGATCGGGGGGGCAGAAAGGCAATCAGCCCCAGCATTTT.

The gene calls are TRBV28 and TRBJ2-7, with D possibly matching TRBD2 (5 bases). V lost 3 bases and J lost 6, with 9 bases in between. CDR3 length equals 12 residues. CDR1 MDHEN and CDR2 SYDVKM come from the germline V gene. In nucleotides, the CDR3 is TGTGCCAGCAGTTTCCAAGCGGCCGAGCAGTACTTC. The encoded protein is CASSFQAAEQYF.

The J gene is TRBJ2-7, the V gene TRBV10-1; 7 bases match TRBD2. This CDR3 spans 13 amino acids. J gave up 10 bases and V 2 bases, and 8 bases lay outside the gene matches. Germline CDR1 and CDR2: WNHNN and SYGVQD (reference sequence). The CDR3 loop reads CASSEQRGTNQYF. As DNA, the CDR3 is TGCGCCAGCAGTGAGCAGCGGGGCACGAATCAGTACTTC.

J is TRBJ2-1 and V is TRBV19, with 9 bases fitting TRBD1. J lost 5 bases, V lost 1 base, and 9 bases had no gene match. The CDR3 has 17 amino acids. The germline V gene encodes CDR1 LNHDA and CDR2 SQIVND (reference sequence). CDR3 DNA sequence: TGTGCCAGTAGTATAGGAAAGAGACAGGGGGTGCACAATGAGCAGTTCTTC. This encodes CASSIGKRQGVHNEQFF.

The V gene is TRBV2, the J gene TRBJ1-1; D remains ambiguous. Germline assignment: CDR1 SNHLY and CDR2 FYNNEI. This CDR3 is 14 amino acids long. Trimming removed 6 bases at V and 4 bases at J, with 15 bases between. CDR3 bases: TGTGCCAGCAGACCCCGGATAGAGGGCACTGAAGCTTTCTTT. Its translation: CASRPRIEGTEAFF.

The chain uses TRBV7-9 and TRBJ1-3; TRBD1 matches at 8 bases. The CDR3 covers 15 residues. With 5 bases clipped from V and 2 bases from J, the junction kept 5 bases outside the gene matches. The germline V gene has CDR1 SEHNR and CDR2 FQNEAQ (reference sequence). The CDR3, as DNA: TGTGCCAGCAGCCCGGGACAGGTAGCTGGAAACACCATATATTTT. Translation: CASSPGQVAGNTIYF. The full variable domain, completed using reference TRBV7-9 and TRBJ1-3, is DTGVSQNPRHKITKRGQNVTFRCDPISEHNRLYWYRQTLGQGPEFLTYFQNEAQLEKSRLLSDRFSAERPKGSFSTLEIQRTEQGDSAMYLCASSPGQVAGNTIYFGEGSWLTVV.

The chain links TRBV2 to TRBJ1-1; maybe TRBD1 (6 bases). V was trimmed by 5 bases and J by 3 bases, leaving 13 bases between them. The CDR3 is 14 residues long. Germline CDR1 is SNHLY and CDR2 is FYNNEI. CDR3 sequence reads: CASSPQGQHTEAFF. The CDR3 region has the DNA TGTGCCAGCAGTCCCCAAGGACAGCACACTGAAGCTTTCTTT.

This clone was counted between two and nine times. The V and J genes are TRBV7-9 and TRBJ2-1; D perhaps matches TRBD2 (6 bases). Trimming shortened V by 8 bases and J by 9 bases, and 11 bases separated the two germline ends. The CDR3 runs to 11 residues. Germline-derived CDR1 and CDR2 are SEHNR and FQNEAQ (reference sequence). The CDR3 nucleotides read TGTGCCAGCGGGGGGAAGGGTGAGCAGTTCTTC. It codes for CASGGKGEQFF.

The V gene is TRBV15, the J gene TRBJ2-6; D possibly corresponds to TRBD1 (5 bases). CDR1 is LNHNV and CDR2 is YYDKDF in the germline V gene (reference sequence). V was clipped by 3 bases and J by 0 bases, with 9 bases between them. This CDR3 contains 16 residues. This CDR3 reads CATSSSRVSGANVLTF. The CDR3 nucleotides read TGTGCCACCAGCAGTAGCAGGGTCTCTGGGGCCAACGTCCTGACTTTC.

The chain combines TRBV27 with TRBJ2-7; TRBD2 matches 9 bases. The germline gives CDR1 MNHEY, CDR2 SMNVEV (reference sequence). With V trimmed by 4 bases and J by 1 base, 5 bases remained unmatched. The CDR3 loop spans 15 amino acids. Here the CDR3 DNA reads TGTGCCAGCAGTTATCTAGCGGGAAAGTCCTACGAGCAGTACTTC. This codes for CASSYLAGKSYEQYF.

CDR3: CASSLWGQGLLSSYNEQFF. In DNA, the CDR3 is TGTGCCAGCAGTTTATGGGGACAGGGTCTTCTAAGCTCCTACAATGAGCAGTTCTTC. The V and J genes are TRBV27 and TRBJ2-1; TRBD1 matches at 9 bases. Germline CDR1 and CDR2: MNHEY and SMNVEV (reference sequence). The CDR3 totals 19 residues. After removal of 1 base from V and 0 bases from J, the junction contained 10 bases not matched to a gene.